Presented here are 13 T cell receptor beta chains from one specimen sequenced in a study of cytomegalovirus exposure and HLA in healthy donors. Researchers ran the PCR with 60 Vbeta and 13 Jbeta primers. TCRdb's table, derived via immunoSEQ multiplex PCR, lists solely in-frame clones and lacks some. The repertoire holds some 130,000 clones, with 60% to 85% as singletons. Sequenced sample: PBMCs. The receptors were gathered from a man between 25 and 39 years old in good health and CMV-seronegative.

The CDR3 coding sequence is TGTGCCAGCACCGACAGCAACAATCAGCCCCAGCATTTT. Protein: CASTDSNNQPQHF. The rearrangement joins TRBV6-1 to TRBJ1-5; TRBD1 is a possible D gene (5 bases). Germline V gene sequence: CDR1 MNHNS, CDR2 SASEGT. The CDR3 loop spans 13 amino acids. With 7 bases removed from V and 3 bases from J, the gap between germline ends came to 10 bases.

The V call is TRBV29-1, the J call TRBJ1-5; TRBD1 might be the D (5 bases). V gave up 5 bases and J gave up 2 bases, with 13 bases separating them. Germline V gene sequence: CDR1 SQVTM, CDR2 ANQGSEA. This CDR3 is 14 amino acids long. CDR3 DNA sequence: TGCAGCGTTTCACAGGACGTAGGCAATCAGCCCCAGCATTTT. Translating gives CSVSQDVGNQPQHF.

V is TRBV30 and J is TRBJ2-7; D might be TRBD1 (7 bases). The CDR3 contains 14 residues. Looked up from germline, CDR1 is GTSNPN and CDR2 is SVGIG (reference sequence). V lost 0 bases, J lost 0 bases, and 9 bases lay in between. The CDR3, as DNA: TGTGCCTGGAGTGTTCAGGGGGGCTCCTACGAGCAGTACTTC. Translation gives CAWSVQGGSYEQYF. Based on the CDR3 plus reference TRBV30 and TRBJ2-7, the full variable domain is SQTIHQWPATLVQPVGSPLSLECTVEGTSNPNLYWYRQAAGRGLQLLFYSVGIGQISSEVPQNLSASRPQDRQFILSSKKLLLSDSGFYLCAWSVQGGSYEQYFGPGTRLTVT.

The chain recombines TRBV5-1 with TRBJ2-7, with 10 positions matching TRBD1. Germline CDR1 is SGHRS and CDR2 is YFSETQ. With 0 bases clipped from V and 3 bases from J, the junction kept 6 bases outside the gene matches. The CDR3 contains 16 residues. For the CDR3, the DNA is TGCGCCAGCAGCTTGGGACCGGGACAGGGGAACTACGAGCAGTACTTC. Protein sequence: CASSLGPGQGNYEQYF.

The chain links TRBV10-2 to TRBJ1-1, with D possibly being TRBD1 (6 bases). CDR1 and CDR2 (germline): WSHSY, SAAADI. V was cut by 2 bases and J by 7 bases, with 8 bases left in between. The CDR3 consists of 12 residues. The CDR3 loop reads CASSEDRNEAFF. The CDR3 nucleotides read TGCGCCAGCAGTGAGGACAGGAATGAAGCTTTCTTT.

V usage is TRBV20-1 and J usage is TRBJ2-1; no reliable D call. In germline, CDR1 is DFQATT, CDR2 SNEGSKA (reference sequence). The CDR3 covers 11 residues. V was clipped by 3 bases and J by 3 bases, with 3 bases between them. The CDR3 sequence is CSASLYNEQFF. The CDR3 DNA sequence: TGCAGTGCTAGCCTCTACAATGAGCAGTTCTTC.

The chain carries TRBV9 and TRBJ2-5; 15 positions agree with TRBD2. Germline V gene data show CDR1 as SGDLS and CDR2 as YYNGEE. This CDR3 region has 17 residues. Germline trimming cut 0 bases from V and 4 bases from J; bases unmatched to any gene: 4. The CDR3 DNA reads TGTGCCAGCAGCGTAGGGAGGGGACTAGCGGGAGGAGAGACCCAGTACTTC. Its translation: CASSVGRGLAGGETQYF.

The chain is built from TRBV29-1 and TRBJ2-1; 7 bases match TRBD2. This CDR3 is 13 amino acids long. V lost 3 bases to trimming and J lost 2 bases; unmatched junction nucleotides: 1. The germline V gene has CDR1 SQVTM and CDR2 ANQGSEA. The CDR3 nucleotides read TGCAGCGTTGAGGGGAGGGCCTACAATGAGCAGTTCTTC. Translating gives CSVEGRAYNEQFF.

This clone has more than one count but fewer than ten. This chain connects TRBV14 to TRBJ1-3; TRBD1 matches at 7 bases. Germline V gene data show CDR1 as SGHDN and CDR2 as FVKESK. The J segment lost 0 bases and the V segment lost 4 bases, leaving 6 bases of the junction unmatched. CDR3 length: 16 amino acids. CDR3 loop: CASSPRDRYSGNTIYF. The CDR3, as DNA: TGTGCCAGCAGCCCCCGGGACAGATACTCTGGAAACACCATATATTTT.

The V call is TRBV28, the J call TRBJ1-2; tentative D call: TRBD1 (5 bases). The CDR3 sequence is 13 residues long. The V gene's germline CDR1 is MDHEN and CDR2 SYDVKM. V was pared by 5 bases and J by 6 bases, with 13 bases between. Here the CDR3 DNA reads TGTGCCAGCAGTCGGGACTTTGGGGATGGCTACACCTTC. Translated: CASSRDFGDGYTF.

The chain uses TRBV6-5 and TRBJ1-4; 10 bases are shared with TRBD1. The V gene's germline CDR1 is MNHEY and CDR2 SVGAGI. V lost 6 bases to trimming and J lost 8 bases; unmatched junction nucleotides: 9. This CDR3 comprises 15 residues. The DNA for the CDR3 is TGTGCCAGCAGAAACGGACAGGGGGAATGGGAAAAACTGTTTTTT. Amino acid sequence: CASRNGQGEWEKLFF.

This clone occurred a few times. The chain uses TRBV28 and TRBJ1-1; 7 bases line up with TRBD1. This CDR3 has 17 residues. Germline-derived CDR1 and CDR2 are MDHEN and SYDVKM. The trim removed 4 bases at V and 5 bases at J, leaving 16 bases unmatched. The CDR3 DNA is TGTGCCAGCAGTTCCCCTGGGTGGAACAGGGGAGTTACTGAAGCTTTCTTT. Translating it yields CASSSPGWNRGVTEAFF.

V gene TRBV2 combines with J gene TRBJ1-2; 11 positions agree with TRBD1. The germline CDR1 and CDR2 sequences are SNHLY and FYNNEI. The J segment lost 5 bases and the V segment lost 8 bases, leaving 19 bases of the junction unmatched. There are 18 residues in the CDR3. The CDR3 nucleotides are TGTGCCAGCGAAGACCCTTATTGGACAGGGGGCTCCGGGTATGGCTACACCTTC. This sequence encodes CASEDPYWTGGSGYGYTF. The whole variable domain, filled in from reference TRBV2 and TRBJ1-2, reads EPEVTQTPSHQVTQMGQEVILRCVPISNHLYFYWYRQILGQKVEFLVSFYNNEISEKSEIFDDQFSVERPDGSNFTLKIRSTKLEDSAMYFCASEDPYWTGGSGYGYTFGSGTRLTVV.